This TCR beta chain was recorded in a study of graft-versus-host responses after intestinal transplantation (dated by TCRdb to about 2021). At the level of the whole study: The transplants that recipients got were multivisceral, liver-intestinal, or isolated intestinal. The cohort enrolled under 30 intestinal transplant recipients, one of whom was a retransplant, and a few patients without pretransplant specimens were excluded. Every recipient was given anti-thymocyte globulin induction, then maintenance tacrolimus and steroids for 3 to 4 years. After intestinal transplantation, graft-versus-host and host-versus-graft alloreactive T cell clones were followed in the graft, circulation and bone marrow using bulk TCR-beta CDR3 sequencing. Alloreactive clones were identified by sequencing pre-transplant mixed lymphocyte reaction products and comparing them with unstimulated pre-transplant donor and recipient T cells. Instead of going to the commercial service, samples from a few later patients were sequenced in-house on an Illumina MiSeq and processed with MiXCR. A peak of at least 4% donor T cells among recipient peripheral blood mononuclear cells was the definition used for donor T cell macrochimerism. What the authors observed across the whole study: High GvH to HvG T cell clonal ratios were observed in the allografts of patients with donor T cell macrochimerism. GvH clones turned up in recipient bone marrow, with some appearing earlier in ileal mucosa or blood, a pattern consistent with an intestinal mucosal origin. Conclusions were limited by the relatively low number and heterogeneity of intestinal transplant patients. Early after transplant, peak levels of circulating GvH clones were associated with declines in HvG clones.

Its CDR3 holds 15 amino acids, cysteine through phenylalanine. Here the CDR3 DNA is all that survives: 45 bases in frame from base 1. The germline V gene supplies CDR1 SGHDN and CDR2 FVKESK. Trimming accounts for 4 bases at V and 4 bases at J, while the number of junction bases matched to no gene is 7. The library was made by the immunoSEQ multiplex PCR assay. Adaptive Biotechnologies carried out high-throughput TCR-beta CDR3 sequencing of genomic DNA for most patients. The authors processed their data as follows. Adaptive's ImmunoSEQ software was the source of the TCR sequencing data for about 17 patients, while a few other patients were processed with MiXCR and VDJtools. CDR3 nucleotide sequences shared by donor and recipient were removed because the origin of these sequences could not be assigned. At least 2-fold expansion over unstimulated cells and a minimum CFSE-low frequency of 0.002% (template counts) or 0.001% (read counts) were required for clones to be classified as alloreactive. Clones were considered mappable if detected in sequenced pre-transplant spleen, lymph node, or MLR CFSE-low populations of the donor or recipient. Cumulative frequency of alloreactive clones was calculated as a percentage of all sequences weighted by copy number. Sourced from immuneACCESS, this table was stored by TCRdb with only in-frame sequences that have V and J called. A share of the clones is absent; for the studies checked, an unresolved V gene accounts for under half, and the remainder has no known explanation. The V and J calls and clone size are taken from that table; D and trimming were inferred from the DNA. A total of about 1,900 clones appear in this sample, approximately 85% of them only once. 3% to 4% of the sample goes to the ten largest clones.

Note on this clone: What this receptor recognizes is not known. The input lacks base qualities; no much larger clone sits a single base away.

To isolate intraepithelial and lamina propria lymphocytes from graft specimens, dithiothreitol, EDTA incubations and collagenase D digestion were used. Serial intestinal graft biopsy specimens collected up to 600 days after transplant underwent bulk TCR-beta sequencing. This sequence was found in a human patient who received an intestinal transplant, so some T cells may come from the graft donor. The sequencing here drew on ileum tissue, taken 57 days after intestinal transplant. The chain joins TRBV14 to TRBJ2-5, with 9 bases in between that match TRBD2. The nucleotide sequence is TGTGCCAGCAGCCCCTTTAGCGGGGGTCGAGAGACCCAGTACTTC. Translated, this is CASSPFSGGRETQYF.